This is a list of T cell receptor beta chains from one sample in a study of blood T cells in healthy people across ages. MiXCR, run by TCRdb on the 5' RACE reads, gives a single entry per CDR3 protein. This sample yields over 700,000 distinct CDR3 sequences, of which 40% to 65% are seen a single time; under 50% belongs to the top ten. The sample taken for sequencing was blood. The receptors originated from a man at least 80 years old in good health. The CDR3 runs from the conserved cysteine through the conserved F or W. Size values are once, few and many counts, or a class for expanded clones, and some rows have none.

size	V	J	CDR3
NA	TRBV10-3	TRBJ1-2	CALSGGPNYGYTF
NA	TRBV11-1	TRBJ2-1	CASSLNPGLAGSEQFF
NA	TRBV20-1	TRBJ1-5	CSARSAGQPQHF
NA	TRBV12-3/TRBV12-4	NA	CASRGWGGTTYNEQYF
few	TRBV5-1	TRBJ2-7	CASRSTSGSYEQYF
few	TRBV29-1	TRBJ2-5	CSVGQGPTETQYF
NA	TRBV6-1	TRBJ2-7	CASSIRGAGNEQYF
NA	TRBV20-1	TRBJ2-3	CSAGTSGSRHRYAYF
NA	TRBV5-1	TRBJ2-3	CASSFGQREGNRYAYF
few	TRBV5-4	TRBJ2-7	CASSLGQGVYEQYF
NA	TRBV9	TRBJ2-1	CASSYGSGSAGEQFF
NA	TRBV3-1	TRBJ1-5	CASSMDRDGQPQHF
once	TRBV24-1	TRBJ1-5	CATSDPGVPQHF
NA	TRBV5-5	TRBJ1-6	CASSPGLNGYSPLHF
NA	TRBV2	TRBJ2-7	CASSAGTGGHEQYF
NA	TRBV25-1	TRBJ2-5	CASSELDRKQETQYF
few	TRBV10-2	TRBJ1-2	CASSERRQGNYGYTF
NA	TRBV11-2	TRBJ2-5	CASSSEAGAGETQYF
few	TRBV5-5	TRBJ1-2	CASSLEGFVDYGYTF
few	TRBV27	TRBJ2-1	CASSFGPRGAGGDSNEQFF
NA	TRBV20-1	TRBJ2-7	CSARETGTGGYEQYF
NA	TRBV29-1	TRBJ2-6	CTVVFATSALTF